This T cell receptor beta chain came from a study of cytomegalovirus exposure and HLA in healthy donors. Primers: 60 Vbeta forward and 13 Jbeta reverse. Using immunoSEQ multiplex PCR, the repertoire was profiled, and TCRdb retains in-frame clones only, with some absent. The sample carries 80,000 to 100,000 clones, about 81% recorded once. There are 15 residues in the CDR3. V was shortened by 3 bases and J by 2 bases, with 14 bases between the two germline ends. In germline, CDR1 is MDHEN, CDR2 SYDVKM. This receptor was taken from a man aged 35 to 55 in good health and CMV-seronegative. This sequence joins TRBV28 and TRBJ2-7; no clear D gene. Sequencing used PBMCs. CDR3 residues: CASSFGSAQAYEQYF. The CDR3 DNA reads as TGTGCCAGCAGTTTCGGCTCCGCCCAGGCCTACGAGCAGTACTTC.